A selection of T cell receptor beta chains follows, all from one sample in a study of CD4+ T cells in melanoma. Measured with immunoSEQ multiplex PCR; TCRdb has only the in-frame clones, and not every one. The table lists over 100,000 clones, 92% of them singletons. Sequences were obtained from peripheral blood. The source is a human donor with melanoma. Both conserved end residues are part of each CDR3.

v_call cdr3_aa
TRBV6-5 CASSYMETQYF
TRBV7-3 CASSLMVAGAADTQYF
TRBV6-6 CASSYRQDNSPLHF
TRBV6-1 CASSRGTQLDTQYF
TRBV7-2 CASSTSGTGPPEQFF
TRBV5-5 CASSRQSSGANVLTF
TRBV16 CASSQSVSGRWTKNIQYF
TRBV5-1 CASSRTDRGTDTQYF
TRBV9 CASSHPGTGVDTQYF
TRBV11-2 CASSLVTSSTDTQYF
TRBV5-6 CASSLPQETQYF
TRBV10-3 CAISESGGSLYEQFF
TRBV6-6 CASSLTDTQYF
TRBV10-3 CAIRALGAGLNVEGAFF
TRBV4-1 CASSQGRQVQEIQYF
TRBV28 CASRLAGGSGNTIYF
TRBV9 CASSVEDTDGNTIYF
TRBV19 CASRSGAFQPQHF
TRBV5-5 CASSEGTHAEQYF
TRBV28 CASVIAGDVYEQYF
TRBV18 CASSPRAAGTSYEQYF
TRBV9 CASSESGTNSYEQYF
TRBV28 CASSFTTRDRGHGYTF
TRBV18 CASSPYLPGGNPQETQYF
TRBV6-6 CASSLSTSGQETQYF
TRBV7-8 CASSSQGAGNQPQHF
TRBV28 CASRPFAGGQETQYF
TRBV7-2 CASSLGQGGFTGELFF